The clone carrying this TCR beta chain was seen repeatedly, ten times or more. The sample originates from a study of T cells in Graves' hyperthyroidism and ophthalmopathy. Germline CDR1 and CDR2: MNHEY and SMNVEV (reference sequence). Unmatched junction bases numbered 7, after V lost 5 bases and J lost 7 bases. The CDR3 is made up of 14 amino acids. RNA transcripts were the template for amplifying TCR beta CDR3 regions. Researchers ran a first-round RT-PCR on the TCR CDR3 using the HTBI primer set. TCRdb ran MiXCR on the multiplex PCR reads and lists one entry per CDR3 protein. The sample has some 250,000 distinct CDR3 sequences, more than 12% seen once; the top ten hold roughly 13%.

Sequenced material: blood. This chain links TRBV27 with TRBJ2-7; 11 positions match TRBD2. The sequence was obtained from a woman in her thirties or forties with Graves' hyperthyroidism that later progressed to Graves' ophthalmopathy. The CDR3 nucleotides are TGTGCCAGCAGTGTGGGACTAGCGGCGTTGGAGCAGTACTTC. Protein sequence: CASSVGLAALEQYF.